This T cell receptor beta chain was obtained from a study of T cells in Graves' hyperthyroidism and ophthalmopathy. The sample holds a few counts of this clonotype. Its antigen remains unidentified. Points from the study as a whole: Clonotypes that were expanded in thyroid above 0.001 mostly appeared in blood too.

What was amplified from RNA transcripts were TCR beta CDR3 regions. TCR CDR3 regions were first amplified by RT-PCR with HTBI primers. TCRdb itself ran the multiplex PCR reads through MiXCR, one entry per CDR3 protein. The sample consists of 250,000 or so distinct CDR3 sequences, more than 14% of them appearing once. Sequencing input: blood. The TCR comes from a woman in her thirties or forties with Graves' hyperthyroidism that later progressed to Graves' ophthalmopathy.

The CDR3 here is CATSDFNGAAGETQYF. DNA for the CDR3: TGTGCCACCAGTGATTTTAATGGGGCCGCCGGAGAGACCCAGTACTTC. This chain joins TRBV24-1 and TRBJ2-5; D may be TRBD1 (5 bases). Germline CDR1 and CDR2: KGHDR and SFDVKD. The CDR3 length is 16 residues. With 1 base removed from V and 4 bases from J, the gap between germline ends came to 15 bases.